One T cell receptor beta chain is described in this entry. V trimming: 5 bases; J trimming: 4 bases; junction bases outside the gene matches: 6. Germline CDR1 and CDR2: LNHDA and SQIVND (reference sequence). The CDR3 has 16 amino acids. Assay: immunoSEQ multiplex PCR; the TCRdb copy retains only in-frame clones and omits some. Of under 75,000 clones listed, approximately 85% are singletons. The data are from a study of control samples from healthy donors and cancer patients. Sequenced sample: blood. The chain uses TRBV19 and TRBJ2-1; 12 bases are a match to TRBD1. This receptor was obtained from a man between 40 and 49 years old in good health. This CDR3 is CASSGGQGAKYNEQFF. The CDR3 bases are TGTGCCAGTAGTGGGGGACAGGGGGCGAAGTACAATGAGCAGTTCTTC.